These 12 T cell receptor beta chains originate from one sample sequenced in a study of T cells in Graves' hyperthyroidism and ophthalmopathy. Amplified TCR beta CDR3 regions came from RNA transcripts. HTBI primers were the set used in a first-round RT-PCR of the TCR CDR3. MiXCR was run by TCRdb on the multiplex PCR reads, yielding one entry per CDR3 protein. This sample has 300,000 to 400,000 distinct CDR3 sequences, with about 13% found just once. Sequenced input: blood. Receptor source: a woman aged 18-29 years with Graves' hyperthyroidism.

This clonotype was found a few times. The CDR3 spells CASSPPEGREQFF. Written as DNA, the CDR3 is TGTGCCAGCAGCCCCCCGGAGGGGCGTGAGCAGTTCTTC. This chain connects TRBV9 to TRBJ2-1; D is possibly TRBD2 (6 bases). V was cut by 4 bases and J by 9 bases, with 14 bases left in between. CDR3 length equals 13 residues. Germline assignment: CDR1 SGDLS and CDR2 YYNGEE.

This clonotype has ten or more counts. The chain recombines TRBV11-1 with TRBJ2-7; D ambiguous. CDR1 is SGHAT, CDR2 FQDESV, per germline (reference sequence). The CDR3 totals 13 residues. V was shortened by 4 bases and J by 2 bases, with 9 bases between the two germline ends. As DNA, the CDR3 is TGTGCCAGCAGCTCGGGCCCCACCTACGAGCAGTACTTC. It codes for CASSSGPTYEQYF.

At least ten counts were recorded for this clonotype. CDR3 amino acids: CASSGDSGGYTF. The CDR3 region has the DNA TGTGCCAGCAGTGGGGACAGCGGTGGCTACACCTTC. The V call is TRBV2, the J call TRBJ1-2; 7 bases fit TRBD1. Germline CDR1 SNHLY, CDR2 FYNNEI. V shed 4 bases and J 7 bases; nucleotides not matched to a gene: 3. The CDR3 runs 12 residues.

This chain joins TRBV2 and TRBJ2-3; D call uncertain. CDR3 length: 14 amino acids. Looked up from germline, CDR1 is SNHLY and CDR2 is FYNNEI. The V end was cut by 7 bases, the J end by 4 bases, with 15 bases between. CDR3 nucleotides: TGTGCCAGCAAGGAAAAGAGTGTCGCAGATACGCAGTATTTT. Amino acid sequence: CASKEKSVADTQYF.

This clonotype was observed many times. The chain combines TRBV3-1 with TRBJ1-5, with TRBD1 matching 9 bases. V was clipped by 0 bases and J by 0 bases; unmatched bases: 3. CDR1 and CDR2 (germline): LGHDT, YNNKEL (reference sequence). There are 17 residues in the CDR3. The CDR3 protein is CASSQEGTGYSNQPQHF. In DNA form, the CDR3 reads TGTGCCAGCAGCCAAGAAGGGACAGGGTATAGCAATCAGCCCCAGCATTTT.

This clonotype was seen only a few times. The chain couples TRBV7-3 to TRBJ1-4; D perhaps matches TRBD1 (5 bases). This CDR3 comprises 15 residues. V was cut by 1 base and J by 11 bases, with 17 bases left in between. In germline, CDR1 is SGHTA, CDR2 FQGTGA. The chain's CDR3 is CASSLKGPPEAKLFF. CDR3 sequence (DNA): TGTGCCAGCAGCTTAAAGGGACCCCCAGAGGCGAAACTGTTTTTT.

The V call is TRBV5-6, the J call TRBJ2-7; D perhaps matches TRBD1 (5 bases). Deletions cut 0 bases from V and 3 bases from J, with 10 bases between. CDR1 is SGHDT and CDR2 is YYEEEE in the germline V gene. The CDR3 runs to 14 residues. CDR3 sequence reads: CASSLGGHSYEQYF. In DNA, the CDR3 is TGTGCCAGCAGCTTGGGAGGACATAGCTACGAGCAGTACTTC.

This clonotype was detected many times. In DNA, the CDR3 is TGCGCCAGCAGTGATGGATCAGGGCTTGGGGAGCAGTACTTC. Its translation is CASSDGSGLGEQYF. V is TRBV10-1 and J is TRBJ2-7; a possible D gene is TRBD1 (5 bases). This CDR3 spans 14 amino acids. V was clipped by 3 bases and J by 7 bases, with 16 bases between them. The germline gives CDR1 WNHNN, CDR2 SYGVQD (reference sequence).

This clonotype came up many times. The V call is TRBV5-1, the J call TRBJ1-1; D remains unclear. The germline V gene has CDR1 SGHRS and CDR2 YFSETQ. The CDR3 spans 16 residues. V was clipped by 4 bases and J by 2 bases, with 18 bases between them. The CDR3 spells CASSLYISGYNTEAFF. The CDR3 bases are TGCGCCAGCAGCCTCTATATCTCGGGATATAACACTGAAGCTTTCTTT.

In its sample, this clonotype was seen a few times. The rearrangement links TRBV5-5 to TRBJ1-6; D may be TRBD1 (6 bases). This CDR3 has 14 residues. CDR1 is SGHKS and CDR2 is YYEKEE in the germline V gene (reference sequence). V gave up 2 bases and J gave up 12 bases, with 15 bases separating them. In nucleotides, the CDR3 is TGTGCCAGCAGCTTCCTCCCAGGGGAGGGACCCCTCCACTTT. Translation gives CASSFLPGEGPLHF. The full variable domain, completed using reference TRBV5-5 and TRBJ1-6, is DAGVTQSPTHLIKTRGQQVTLRCSPISGHKSVSWYQQVLGQGPQFIFQYYEKEERGRGNFPDRFSARQFPNYSSELNVNALLLGDSALYLCASSFLPGEGPLHFGNGTRLTVT.

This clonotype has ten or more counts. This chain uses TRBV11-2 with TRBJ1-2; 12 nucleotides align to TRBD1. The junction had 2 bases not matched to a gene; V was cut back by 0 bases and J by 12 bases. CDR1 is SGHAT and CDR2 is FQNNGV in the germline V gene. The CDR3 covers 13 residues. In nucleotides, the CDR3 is TGTGCCAGCAGCTTAGAAGGGACAGGGGGCCACACCTTC. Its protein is CASSLEGTGGHTF. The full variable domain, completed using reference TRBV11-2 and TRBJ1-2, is EAGVAQSPRYKIIEKRQSVAFWCNPISGHATLYWYQQILGQGPKLLIQFQNNGVVDDSQLPKDRFSAERLKGVDSTLKIQPAKLEDSAVYLCASSLEGTGGHTFGSGTRLTVV.

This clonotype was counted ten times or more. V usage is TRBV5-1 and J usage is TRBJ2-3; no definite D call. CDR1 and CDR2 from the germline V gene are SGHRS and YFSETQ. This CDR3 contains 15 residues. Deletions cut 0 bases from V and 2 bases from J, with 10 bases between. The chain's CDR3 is CASSLAIAYTDTQYF. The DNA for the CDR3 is TGCGCCAGCAGCTTGGCCATAGCTTACACAGATACGCAGTATTTT.